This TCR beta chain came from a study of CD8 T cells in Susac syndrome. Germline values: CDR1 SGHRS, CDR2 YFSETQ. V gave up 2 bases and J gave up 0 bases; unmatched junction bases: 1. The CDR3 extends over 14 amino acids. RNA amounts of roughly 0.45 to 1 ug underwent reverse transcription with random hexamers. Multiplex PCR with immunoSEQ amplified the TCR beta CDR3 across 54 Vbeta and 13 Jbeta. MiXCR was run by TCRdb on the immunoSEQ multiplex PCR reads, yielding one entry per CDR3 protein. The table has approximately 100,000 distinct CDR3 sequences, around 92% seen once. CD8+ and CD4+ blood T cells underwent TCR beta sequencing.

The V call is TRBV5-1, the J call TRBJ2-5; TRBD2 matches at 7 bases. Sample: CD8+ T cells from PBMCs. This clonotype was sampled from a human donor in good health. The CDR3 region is CASSFGGNQETQYF. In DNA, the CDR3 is TGCGCCAGCAGCTTCGGGGGGAACCAAGAGACCCAGTACTTC.